What follows is one T cell receptor (beta chain) and its context. As yet, its antigen is unknown. The source of the sample is a study of cytomegalovirus exposure and HLA in healthy donors. General observations from the study: In the analysis, some V segments, TRBV6-2 and TRBV6-3 included, were excluded as indistinguishable.

The PCR was carried out with 60 Vbeta primers and 13 Jbeta primers. Assay used: immunoSEQ multiplex PCR; TCRdb lists only in-frame clones, some missing. The table shows about 150,000 clones, with around three quarters occurring only once. The CDR3 is 14 amino acids. The V and J ends lost 5 bases and 3 bases, in that order; junction bases with no gene match: 5. Germline-derived CDR1 and CDR2 are SGHTA and FQGNSA. The sequencing input was PBMCs. The rearrangement joins TRBV7-2 to TRBJ1-2, with TRBD1 identical over 8 bases. This sequence was found in a woman in her fifties or sixties in good health and CMV-seropositive. CDR3 protein: CASSVRTGYYGYTF. In nucleotides, the CDR3 is TGTGCCAGCAGCGTCCGGACAGGGTACTATGGCTACACCTTC.